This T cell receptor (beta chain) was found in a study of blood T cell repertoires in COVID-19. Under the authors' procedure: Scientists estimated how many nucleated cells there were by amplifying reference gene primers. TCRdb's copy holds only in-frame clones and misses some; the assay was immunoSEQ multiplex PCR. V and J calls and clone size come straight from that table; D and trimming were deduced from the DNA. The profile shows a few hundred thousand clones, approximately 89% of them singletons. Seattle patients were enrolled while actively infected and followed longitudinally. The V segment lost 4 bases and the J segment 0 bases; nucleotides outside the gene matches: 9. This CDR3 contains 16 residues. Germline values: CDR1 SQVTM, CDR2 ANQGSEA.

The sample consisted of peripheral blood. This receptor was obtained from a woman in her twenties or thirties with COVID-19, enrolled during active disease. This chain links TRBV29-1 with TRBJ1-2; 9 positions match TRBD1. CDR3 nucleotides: TGCAGCGTTGTTAACCGGGACAGGGATTCTAACTATGGCTACACCTTC. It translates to CSVVNRDRDSNYGYTF.